The rows below give T cell receptor beta chains drawn from one sample of a study of shared clonotypes between healthy human individuals. The repertoire was sequenced with immunoSEQ multiplex PCR; TCRdb's copy has only in-frame clones and lacks some. The sample contains about 2.2 million clones, around 93% of which appear only once. Input material: naive CD8+ T cells from PBMCs. The source of these receptors is a man younger than 30 in good health. Some clones in this sample may be carry-over from other donors' samples. The CDR3 runs from the conserved cysteine through the conserved F or W. D genes are given only for firm matches. Rows give clone size only sometimes, using once, few, many, or a class for an expanded clone.

NA | TRBJ2-7 | TRBD1 | TRBV11-2 | TGTGCCAGCAGAAGACAGGGGGGAAACTACGAGCAGTACTTC | CASRRQGGNYEQYF
once | TRBJ1-1 | NA | TRBV7-9 | TGTGCCAGCAGCCCCGGAAGGGGTTCTGAAGCTTTCTTT | CASSPGRGSEAFF
NA | TRBJ2-1 | NA | TRBV7-9 | TGTGCCAGCAGCCCCCCGTCGGCGGGTCCAGTGAATGAGCAGTTCTTC | CASSPPSAGPVNEQFF
NA | TRBJ2-1 | NA | TRBV9 | TGTGCCAGCAGCGCGGGGACCAGGAACCCCCCAAATGAGCAGTTCTTC | CASSAGTRNPPNEQFF
few | TRBJ2-7 | TRBD2 | TRBV19 | TGTGCCAGTAGTGGGACTAGCGGCTACTCCTACGAGCAGTACTTC | CASSGTSGYSYEQYF
NA | TRBJ2-1 | TRBD2 | TRBV5-1 | TGCGCCAGCAGCCGCAATAGCGGGATCCACAATGAGCAGTTCTTC | CASSRNSGIHNEQFF
NA | TRBJ1-2 | NA | TRBV19 | TGTGCCAGAGGGCTTCACTATGGCTACACCTTC | CARGLHYGYTF
NA | TRBJ2-3 | TRBD2 | TRBV4-3 | TGCGCCAGCAGCCAAGTCCCTAGCGGGACTGCAGATACGCAGTATTTT | CASSQVPSGTADTQYF
NA | TRBJ1-3 | NA | TRBV28 | TGTGCCAGCAGCCCAAGGGAGGGGTATGGAAACACCATATATTTT | CASSPREGYGNTIYF
NA | TRBJ1-4 | NA | TRBV15 | TGTGCCACCAGACCTTCGCGGGGAGGGGAAAAACTGTTTTTT | CATRPSRGGEKLFF
NA | TRBJ2-7 | NA | TRBV27 | TGTGCCAGCAGCCGAGGAGGGCCATTAAACGAGCAGTACTTC | CASSRGGPLNEQYF
NA | TRBJ2-5 | NA | TRBV5-1 | TGCGCCAGCAGCTTGGGGACACCTCACCAAGAGACCCAGTACTTC | CASSLGTPHQETQYF
NA | TRBJ2-7 | NA | TRBV11-2 | TGTGCCAGCAGCTTACGACTGTCCTACGAGCAGTACTTC | CASSLRLSYEQYF
once | TRBJ2-6 | NA | TRBV6-8 | TGTGCCAGCAGTTACTCGGGGGATGAGGGCTCTGGGGCCAACGTCCTGACTTTC | CASSYSGDEGSGANVLTF
NA | TRBJ1-1 | TRBD1 | TRBV7-9 | TGTGCCAGCAGCTCCAGGACAGGGGTCACTGAAGCTTTCTTT | CASSSRTGVTEAFF
NA | TRBJ2-7 | NA | TRBV27 | TGTGCCAGCAGTTTATCGACCGCCTACGAGCAGTACTTC | CASSLSTAYEQYF
NA | TRBJ2-1 | NA | TRBV7-8 | TGTGCCAGCCTAGAGGGGGGGCCTTACAATGAGCAGTTCTTC | CASLEGGPYNEQFF
once | TRBJ2-1 | TRBD2 | TRBV19 | TGTGCCAGTAGTATAGCGGGAGGCCCGCTGTTCTTC | CASSIAGGPLFF
once | TRBJ2-1 | TRBD1 | TRBV7-9 | TGTGCCAGCAGGGCCGGGACAGGGTACCCCTACAATGAGCAGTTCTTC | CASRAGTGYPYNEQFF
NA | TRBJ2-1 | TRBD2 | TRBV2 | TGTGCCACCATTGGGGAAGCGGGAGAACCCTACAATGAGCAGTTCTTC | CATIGEAGEPYNEQFF
NA | TRBJ1-2 | NA | TRBV7-9 | TGTGCCAGCAGCTTCGGGGTCGCCAGGAGATATGGCTACACCTTC | CASSFGVARRYGYTF
few | TRBJ2-7 | NA | TRBV28 | TGTGCCAGCAGTCCAGCCTACGAGCAGTACTTC | CASSPAYEQYF
NA | TRBJ1-3 | TRBD1 | TRBV9 | TGTGCCAGCAGCGTAGCTGTGGACAGGACGACTGGAAACACCATATATTTT | CASSVAVDRTTGNTIYF
NA | TRBJ2-7 | NA | TRBV19 | TGTGCCAGTAGTATGGAAGCGGCCGCCTACGAGCAGTACTTC | CASSMEAAAYEQYF
NA | TRBJ2-7 | NA | TRBV9 | TGTGCCAGCAGCGTAGATCCCGGGAATTACGAGCAGTACTTC | CASSVDPGNYEQYF
NA | TRBJ2-1 | TRBD2 | TRBV5-6 | TGTGCCAGCAGCTTGAGGCTAGCGGTAAATGAGCAGTTCTTC | CASSLRLAVNEQFF
NA | TRBJ2-7 | TRBD1 | TRBV23-1 | TGCGCCAGCAGTCGCCCCCGGGACAGGGGGGGCTACGAGCAGTACTTC | CASSRPRDRGGYEQYF
NA | TRBJ1-2 | TRBD1 | TRBV4-1 | TGCGCCAGCAGCCAAACAGGGGGGCCCGCGTATGGCTACACCTTC | CASSQTGGPAYGYTF
NA | TRBJ2-6 | TRBD2 | TRBV7-8 | TGTGCCAGCAGCCGTCTGACTAGCGGGAGCCCGGGGGCCAACGTCCTGACTTTC | CASSRLTSGSPGANVLTF
NA | TRBJ2-7 | NA | TRBV27 | TGTGCCAGCAGTTCGGTGGCAGCCGCCTACGAGCAGTACTTC | CASSSVAAAYEQYF
NA | TRBJ1-2 | NA | TRBV7-9 | TGTGCCAGCAGCTTAGTGGCAGGGGAGAATGGCTACACCTTC | CASSLVAGENGYTF
NA | TRBJ1-1 | TRBD1 | TRBV11-2 | TGTGCCAGCAGCTTAGATTGGCAGGGGGCAAGGAACACTGAAGCTTTCTTT | CASSLDWQGARNTEAFF
NA | TRBJ1-1 | TRBD1 | TRBV7-3 | TGTGCCAGCAGCCCTACCGGGACAGGGGGCCAGGCTTTCTTT | CASSPTGTGGQAFF
once | TRBJ2-7 | NA | TRBV27 | TGTGCCAGCAGTCACATTGGGGGACTGAGCGAGCAGTACTTC | CASSHIGGLSEQYF
NA | TRBJ2-2 | TRBD1 | TRBV28 | TGTGCCAGCACAGGACAGGGGCGATCGAACACCGGGGAGCTGTTTTTT | CASTGQGRSNTGELFF
NA | TRBJ2-3 | NA | TRBV5-1 | TGCGCCAGCAGCTTGGAGGGGTGGGATACGCAGTATTTT | CASSLEGWDTQYF
NA | TRBJ2-7 | TRBD1 | TRBV27 | TGTGCCAGCAGTCCAACCGGGACAGGCATCCACGAGCAGTACTTC | CASSPTGTGIHEQYF
NA | TRBJ2-7 | TRBD1 | TRBV5-5 | TGTGCCAGCAGCACGGGACAGAGTCCGACCTACGAGCAGTACTTC | CASSTGQSPTYEQYF
once | TRBJ2-2 | NA | TRBV13 | TGTGCCAGCAGCCGCCCACCCATTGAGGACACCGGGGAGCTGTTTTTT | CASSRPPIEDTGELFF
NA | TRBJ2-7 | TRBD1 | TRBV16 | TGTGCCAGCAGCGGACGACAGGGGCCCTCCCCCTACGAGCAGTACTTC | CASSGRQGPSPYEQYF
NA | TRBJ1-2 | NA | TRBV5-8 | TGTGCCAGCAGCTTTGGGGGAGGTGGCTACACCTTC | CASSFGGGGYTF
NA | TRBJ2-3 | NA | TRBV7-9 | TGTGCCAGCAGCCCACAAGGGGTTAGCACAGATACGCAGTATTTT | CASSPQGVSTDTQYF
NA | TRBJ2-4 | NA | TRBV27 | TGTGCCAGCAGTTCCCTGATTGAGCCGGGGCTCAAAAACATTCAGTACTTC | CASSSLIEPGLKNIQYF
NA | TRBJ2-3 | TRBD2 | TRBV7-3 | TGTGCCAGCAGCTCCTTAGCGGGAGGGGTATTCGATACGCAGTATTTT | CASSSLAGGVFDTQYF
NA | TRBJ2-1 | TRBD2 | TRBV5-1 | TGCGCCAGCAGCTTGAACGGGAGGGCGATTGAGCAGTTCTTC | CASSLNGRAIEQFF
NA | TRBJ2-7 | TRBD1 | TRBV27 | TGTGCCAGCAGTTCCTCCGGGACAGAGTCCTACGAGCAGTACTTC | CASSSSGTESYEQYF
NA | TRBJ2-1 | TRBD2 | TRBV5-4 | TGTGCCAGCACCATACGGACTAGCTCCTACAATGAGCAGTTCTTC | CASTIRTSSYNEQFF
NA | TRBJ2-2 | NA | TRBV28 | TGTGCCAGCAGTCCTACGAACACCGGGGAGCTGTTTTTT | CASSPTNTGELFF
NA | TRBJ2-1 | NA | TRBV9 | TGTGCCAGCAGCGCGGGGAGCGTCAATGAGCAGTTCTTC | CASSAGSVNEQFF
few | TRBJ1-1 | NA | TRBV7-2 | TGTGCCAGCAGCTGGGGTAACACTGAAGCTTTCTTT | CASSWGNTEAFF
NA | TRBJ1-4 | NA | TRBV4-1 | TGCGCCAGCAGCCAAGTGGCAGCTCAGGGTGAAAAACTGTTTTTT | CASSQVAAQGEKLFF
few | TRBJ2-7 | NA | TRBV29-1 | TGCAGCGTCGGGACACGGGAAGAGACGGACTCCTACGAGCAGTACTTC | CSVGTREETDSYEQYF
NA | TRBJ2-5 | TRBD1 | TRBV9 | TGTGCCAGCAGCACCCTGACAGGGCTTGGAGAGACCCAGTACTTC | CASSTLTGLGETQYF